What follows are 32 T cell receptor beta chains derived from one specimen sequenced in a study of cytomegalovirus exposure and HLA in healthy donors. Primers: 60 Vbeta forward and 13 Jbeta reverse. Assay used: immunoSEQ multiplex PCR; TCRdb lists only in-frame clones, some missing. Here the sample table reports roughly 80,000 clones. Source material: PBMCs. All receptors derive from a girl aged 10-17 years in good health and CMV-seropositive.

The genes are TRBV30 and TRBJ2-5, with TRBD2 identical over 9 bases. The ends lost 1 base at V and 5 bases at J; junction bases unmatched: 2. This CDR3 contains 13 residues. The germline V gene encodes CDR1 GTSNPN and CDR2 SVGIG (reference sequence). Here the CDR3 DNA reads TGTGCCTGGAGTGGGCTAGCGGGGGAGACCCAGTACTTC. This codes for CAWSGLAGETQYF.

This chain links TRBV2 with TRBJ1-3; TRBD1 aligns across 8 bases. Germline assignment: CDR1 SNHLY and CDR2 FYNNEI. This CDR3 spans 12 amino acids. Trimming removed 6 bases from V and 8 bases from J; junction bases left unmatched: 3. The CDR3 bases are TGTGCCAGCAGAACAGGGGGTGACACCATATATTTT. It encodes CASRTGGDTIYF.

The J gene is TRBJ2-3, the V gene TRBV4-2; D may be TRBD2 (7 bases). Germline-derived CDR1 and CDR2 are LGHNA and YNFKEQ. Trimming cost V 4 bases and J 3 bases, with 17 bases left between them. The CDR3 sequence is 16 residues long. The CDR3 DNA sequence: TGTGCCAGCAGCCCTCAAACGGGGGGCTGGACAGATACGCAGTATTTT. It codes for CASSPQTGGWTDTQYF.

V usage is TRBV6-4 and J usage is TRBJ2-2; 8 bases match TRBD2. V lost 2 bases, J lost 5 bases, and 1 base stayed unmatched. Germline loops: CDR1 MRHNA, CDR2 SNTAGT. This CDR3 has 14 residues. As DNA, the CDR3 is TGTGCCAGCAGTGACCGACTAGCGACCGGGGAGCTGTTTTTT. Protein product: CASSDRLATGELFF.

This sequence joins TRBV4-1 and TRBJ2-1; a weak D match, TRBD1 (6 bases). Trimming removed 3 bases at V and 5 bases at J, with 17 bases between. The CDR3 consists of 16 residues. Per germline, CDR1 MGHRA and CDR2 YSYEKL. CDR3 loop: CASSHVTGKSDNEQFF. As DNA, the CDR3 is TGCGCCAGCAGCCACGTTACAGGGAAGTCCGACAATGAGCAGTTCTTC.

V is TRBV5-1 and J is TRBJ1-2, with TRBD1 identical over 7 bases. Trimming cost V 4 bases and J 2 bases; bases outside gene matches: 2. CDR3 length: 13 residues. Per the germline V gene, CDR1 is SGHRS and CDR2 is YFSETQ. CDR3 in DNA: TGCGCCAGCAGCACGGGACAGAACTATGGCTACACCTTC. The encoded protein is CASSTGQNYGYTF.

The chain recombines TRBV18 with TRBJ2-2, with D tentatively TRBD2 (6 bases). The germline V gene encodes CDR1 KGHSH and CDR2 LQKENI. V lost 5 bases and J lost 5, with 21 bases in between. The CDR3 totals 17 residues. The CDR3 sequence is CASSASPPDYRTGELFF. DNA of the CDR3: TGTGCCAGCTCAGCCTCCCCCCCGGACTATAGAACCGGGGAGCTGTTTTTT.

The chain joins TRBV6-5 to TRBJ1-4, with 8 bases matching TRBD1. Unmatched junction bases numbered 10, after V lost 5 bases and J lost 8 bases. The germline CDR1 and CDR2 sequences are MNHEY and SVGAGI. The CDR3 is 15 amino acids. The CDR3 spells CASSPDRGLGEKLFF. CDR3 nucleotide sequence: TGTGCCAGCAGTCCCGACAGGGGTTTAGGGGAAAAACTGTTTTTT.

This chain joins TRBV27 and TRBJ1-6, with 11 bases that match TRBD1. CDR1 is MNHEY and CDR2 is SMNVEV in the germline V gene (reference sequence). J gave up 7 bases and V 5 bases, and 4 bases lay outside the gene matches. This CDR3 spans 15 amino acids. The CDR3: CASSPGQGGNSPLHF. In nucleotides, the CDR3 is TGTGCCAGCAGTCCGGGACAGGGGGGAAATTCACCCCTCCACTTT.

This chain uses TRBV10-3 with TRBJ2-7, with D perhaps matching TRBD1 (6 bases). Germline V lookup: CDR1 ENHRY, CDR2 SYGVKD. The CDR3 length is 12 residues. The germline V and J ends were trimmed by 6 bases and 3 bases, with 9 bases remaining between them. CDR3 loop: CAISLDSYEQYV. The CDR3 DNA follows: TGTGCCATCAGCCTGGACAGCTACGAGCAGTACGTC.

This chain connects TRBV11-2 to TRBJ2-5, with a tentative D call TRBD2 (5 bases). The V gene lost 4 bases and the J gene lost 1 base, with 13 bases spanning the gap. There are 15 residues in the CDR3. Germline-derived CDR1 and CDR2 are SGHAT and FQNNGV. Here the CDR3 DNA reads TGTGCCAGCAGCTCCTTCCTAGAGGGCCAAGAGACCCAGTACTTC. Translation: CASSSFLEGQETQYF.

This chain connects TRBV7-9 to TRBJ1-3; 8 bases map to TRBD1. CDR1 and CDR2 (germline): SEHNR, FQNEAQ (reference sequence). V lost 3 bases and J lost 5; bases outside the gene matches: 6. This CDR3 spans 15 amino acids. This CDR3 reads CASSFAGGPRNTIYF. The CDR3 DNA follows: TGTGCCAGCAGCTTTGCAGGGGGCCCGAGAAACACCATATATTTT.

The rearrangement links TRBV9 to TRBJ1-1, with 8 bases aligning to TRBD1. This CDR3 region has 14 residues. Germline CDR1 SGDLS, CDR2 YYNGEE. Germline trimming cut 3 bases from V and 6 bases from J; bases unmatched to any gene: 7. The DNA of the CDR3 is TGTGCCAGCAGCGCCGGACAGGGATACGCTGAAGCTTTCTTT. Protein sequence: CASSAGQGYAEAFF.

The chain recombines TRBV9 with TRBJ1-2, with 8 bases that match TRBD1. The CDR3 has 14 residues. The J segment lost 5 bases and the V segment lost 4 bases, leaving 7 bases of the junction unmatched. Germline V gene data show CDR1 as SGDLS and CDR2 as YYNGEE. The CDR3 spells CASSRSGGAYGYTF. DNA for the CDR3: TGTGCCAGCAGCCGATCAGGGGGCGCTTATGGCTACACCTTC.

This chain links TRBV11-3 with TRBJ2-2; 8 bases map to TRBD2. The CDR3 has 15 residues. The junction had 8 bases not matched to a gene; V was cut back by 11 bases and J by 0 bases. CDR1 SGHNT and CDR2 YENEEA come from the germline V gene. The CDR3 loop reads CAATGGGTNTGELFF. CDR3 nucleotides: TGTGCCGCCACGGGGGGGGGCACGAACACCGGGGAGCTGTTTTTT.

The chain joins TRBV7-9 to TRBJ2-7, with 7 bases that match TRBD2. This CDR3 has 14 amino acids. The V and J ends lost 2 bases and 3 bases, in that order; junction bases with no gene match: 4. Germline V lookup: CDR1 SEHNR, CDR2 FQNEAQ (reference sequence). CDR3 protein: CASSLQGGVYEQYF. For the CDR3, the DNA is TGTGCCAGCAGCTTACAGGGAGGGGTCTACGAGCAGTACTTC.

V usage is TRBV6-6 and J usage is TRBJ2-7; TRBD1 is a possible D gene (5 bases). Germline CDR1 is MNHNY and CDR2 is SVGAGI (reference sequence). The CDR3 runs to 13 residues. V gave up 4 bases and J gave up 4 bases, with 11 bases separating them. CDR3 nucleotide sequence: TGTGCCAGCAGTTTCGGACCAGGGTACGAGCAGTACGTC. Translated: CASSFGPGYEQYV.

The CDR3 reads CASSVSGGGDRETQYF. The CDR3, as DNA: TGTGCCAGCAGCGTGTCGGGCGGGGGGGATCGAGAGACCCAGTACTTC. V is TRBV9 and J is TRBJ2-5, with 9 bases aligning to TRBD2. V lost 2 bases and J lost 4; bases outside the gene matches: 9. The CDR3 covers 16 residues. Germline values: CDR1 SGDLS, CDR2 YYNGEE.

This chain uses TRBV5-4 with TRBJ1-2; TRBD1 might be the D (5 bases). The CDR3 is 15 residues long. Trimming removed 4 bases at V and 3 bases at J, with 16 bases between. Germline assignment: CDR1 SGHNT and CDR2 YYREEE (reference sequence). The DNA of the CDR3 is TGTGCCAGCAGCCTTGGGGCCTCTCCCCACTATGGCTACACCTTC. Its translation: CASSLGASPHYGYTF.

CDR3 residues: CASSIPGTVGYSNQPQHF. The DNA of the CDR3 is TGTGCCAGTAGTATACCCGGGACAGTCGGTTATAGCAATCAGCCCCAGCATTTT. The chain joins TRBV19 to TRBJ1-5; 7 nucleotides agree with TRBD1. The CDR3 is 18 amino acids. The trim removed 2 bases at V and 0 bases at J, leaving 10 bases unmatched. CDR1 LNHDA and CDR2 SQIVND come from the germline V gene (reference sequence).

This CDR3 reads CASSLRPGNTEAFF. CDR3 bases: TGTGCCAGCAGCTTGCGGCCGGGGAACACTGAAGCTTTCTTT. The chain combines TRBV13 with TRBJ1-1; unclear D gene. Per the germline V gene, CDR1 is PRHDT and CDR2 is FYEKMQ (reference sequence). The length of the CDR3 is 14 residues. V lost 3 bases and J 1 base, leaving 9 bases between the germline ends.

The chain joins TRBV7-9 to TRBJ1-1, with D possibly being TRBD1 (6 bases). This CDR3 spans 14 amino acids. Trimming shortened V by 7 bases and J by 3 bases, and 15 bases separated the two germline ends. CDR1 is SEHNR and CDR2 is FQNEAQ in the germline V gene (reference sequence). The CDR3 spells CASNSDRTDTEAFF. The CDR3, as DNA: TGTGCCAGCAACTCAGACAGGACCGACACTGAAGCTTTCTTT. Combining the CDR3 with reference TRBV7-9 and TRBJ1-1 gives the whole variable domain DTGVSQNPRHKITKRGQNVTFRCDPISEHNRLYWYRQTLGQGPEFLTYFQNEAQLEKSRLLSDRFSAERPKGSFSTLEIQRTEQGDSAMYLCASNSDRTDTEAFFGQGTRLTVV.

The J gene is TRBJ2-3, the V gene TRBV2; 7 bases map to TRBD2. CDR1 is SNHLY, CDR2 FYNNEI, per germline. V dropped 2 bases and J dropped 5; count of bases not matched to a gene: 7. There are 15 residues in the CDR3. CDR3 sequence (DNA): TGTGCCAGCAGTGAAACAGCGGGGCGCCTAGATACGCAGTATTTT. Amino acid sequence: CASSETAGRLDTQYF. The full variable domain, in which reference TRBV2 and TRBJ2-3 provide the parts outside the CDR3, is EPEVTQTPSHQVTQMGQEVILRCVPISNHLYFYWYRQILGQKVEFLVSFYNNEISEKSEIFDDQFSVERPDGSNFTLKIRSTKLEDSAMYFCASSETAGRLDTQYFGPGTRLTVL.

V and J are TRBV4-3 and TRBJ2-1, with a possible D match to TRBD2 (6 bases). Germline loops: CDR1 LGHNA, CDR2 YSLEER. V lost 0 bases, J lost 8 bases, and 17 bases lay in between. The CDR3 is 16 amino acids. DNA of the CDR3: TGCGCCAGCAGCCAAGACGGGAGACAGAGGTTCCATGAGCAGTTCTTC. It specifies CASSQDGRQRFHEQFF.

The rearrangement links TRBV19 to TRBJ1-1; 8 bases are shared with TRBD1. V was clipped by 2 bases and J by 1 base; unmatched bases: 0. The CDR3 length is 14 residues. Germline V gene lookup returns CDR1 LNHDA and CDR2 SQIVND (reference sequence). CDR3 nucleotide sequence: TGTGCCAGTAGTATAACAGGGGGGAACACTGAAGCTTTCTTT. This gives the protein CASSITGGNTEAFF.

This sequence joins TRBV18 and TRBJ2-5; TRBD1 is a possible D gene (5 bases). Deletions cut 0 bases from V and 5 bases from J, with 10 bases between. The CDR3 is made up of 14 amino acids. Germline CDR1 is KGHSH and CDR2 is LQKENI. Here the CDR3 reads CASSPPSGRETQYF. In DNA, the CDR3 is TGTGCCAGCTCACCACCCTCAGGGCGGGAGACCCAGTACTTC.

The chain employs TRBV7-2 and TRBJ1-2, with D tentatively TRBD1 (6 bases). Germline values: CDR1 SGHTA, CDR2 FQGNSA. The CDR3 covers 15 residues. V was shortened by 1 base and J by 4 bases, with 13 bases between the two germline ends. CDR3 coding DNA: TGTGCCAGCAGCTTAGACCACAGGGATGGCTATGGCTACACCTTC. Its translation: CASSLDHRDGYGYTF.

In DNA form, the CDR3 reads TGTGCCAGCAGCTCGGGACTCAGGGACACTGAAGCTTTCTTT. Translated: CASSSGLRDTEAFF. V and J are TRBV7-9 and TRBJ1-1, with a tentative D call TRBD1 (5 bases). Trimming cost V 4 bases and J 3 bases, with 12 bases left between them. CDR3 size: 14 residues. Germline assignment: CDR1 SEHNR and CDR2 FQNEAQ (reference sequence).

The chain has TRBV5-6 and TRBJ2-5; TRBD1 aligns across 10 bases. The V segment lost 4 bases and the J segment 5 bases; nucleotides outside the gene matches: 5. Per germline, CDR1 SGHDT and CDR2 YYEEEE. The CDR3 length is 14 residues. CDR3 loop: CASSRQGAVETQYF. The CDR3 DNA is TGTGCCAGCAGCAGACAGGGGGCGGTGGAGACCCAGTACTTC.

The chain recombines TRBV19 with TRBJ1-3; 7 nucleotides match TRBD1. Germline trimming cut 9 bases from V and 3 bases from J; bases unmatched to any gene: 5. The V gene's germline CDR1 is LNHDA and CDR2 SQIVND (reference sequence). The CDR3 length is 13 residues. The CDR3 nucleotides are TGTGCCAGCCGACAGGGCAGTGGAAACACCATATATTTT. This translates into CASRQGSGNTIYF.

Measured by frequency, this clone is large (0.1 to 1%). The chain has TRBV11-2 and TRBJ2-1; D possibly corresponds to TRBD1 (5 bases). With 1 base removed from V and 13 bases from J, the gap between germline ends came to 14 bases. Looked up from germline, CDR1 is SGHAT and CDR2 is FQNNGV. The CDR3 runs 13 residues. The DNA of the CDR3 is TGTGCCAGCAGCTTAGGATATCTAAGGGGACAGTTCTTC. This codes for CASSLGYLRGQFF. Together with reference TRBV11-2 and TRBJ2-1, the CDR3 gives the full variable domain: EAGVAQSPRYKIIEKRQSVAFWCNPISGHATLYWYQQILGQGPKLLIQFQNNGVVDDSQLPKDRFSAERLKGVDSTLKIQPAKLEDSAVYLCASSLGYLRGQFFGPGTRLTVL.

The chain joins TRBV13 to TRBJ2-7; D is perhaps TRBD1 (5 bases). This CDR3 is 14 amino acids long. V lost 0 bases, J lost 2 bases, and 8 bases lay in between. Germline CDR1 and CDR2: PRHDT and FYEKMQ (reference sequence). CDR3 DNA: TGTGCCAGCAGCTTAGGCCTAGGGGCCTACGAGCAGTACTTC. Its translation: CASSLGLGAYEQYF.